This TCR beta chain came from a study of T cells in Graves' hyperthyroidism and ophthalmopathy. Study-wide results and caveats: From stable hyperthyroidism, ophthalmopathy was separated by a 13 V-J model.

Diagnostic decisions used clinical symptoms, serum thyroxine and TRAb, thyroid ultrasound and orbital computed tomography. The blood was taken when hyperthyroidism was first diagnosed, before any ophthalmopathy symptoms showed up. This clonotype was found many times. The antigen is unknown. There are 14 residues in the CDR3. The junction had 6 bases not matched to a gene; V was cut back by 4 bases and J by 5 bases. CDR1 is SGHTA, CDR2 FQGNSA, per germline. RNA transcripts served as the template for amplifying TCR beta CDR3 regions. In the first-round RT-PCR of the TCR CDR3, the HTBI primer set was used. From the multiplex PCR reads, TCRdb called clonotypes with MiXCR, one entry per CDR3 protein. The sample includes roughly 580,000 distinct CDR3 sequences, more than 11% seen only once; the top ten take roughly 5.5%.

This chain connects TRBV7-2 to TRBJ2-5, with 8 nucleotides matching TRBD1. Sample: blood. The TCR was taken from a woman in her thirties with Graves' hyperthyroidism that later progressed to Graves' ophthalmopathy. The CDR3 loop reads CASSYPRDRETQYF. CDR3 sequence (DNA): TGTGCCAGCAGCTATCCAAGGGACAGGGAGACCCAGTACTTC.